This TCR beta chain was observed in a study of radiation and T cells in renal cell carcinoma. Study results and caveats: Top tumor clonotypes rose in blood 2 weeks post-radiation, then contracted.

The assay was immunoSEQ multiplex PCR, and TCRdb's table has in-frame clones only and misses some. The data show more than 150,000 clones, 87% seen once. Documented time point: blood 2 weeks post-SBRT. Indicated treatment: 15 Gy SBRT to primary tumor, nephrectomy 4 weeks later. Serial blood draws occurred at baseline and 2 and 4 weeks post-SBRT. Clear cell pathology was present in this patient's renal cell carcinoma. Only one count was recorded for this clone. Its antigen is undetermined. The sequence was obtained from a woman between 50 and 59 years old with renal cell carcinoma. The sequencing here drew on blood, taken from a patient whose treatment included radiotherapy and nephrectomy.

In DNA form, the CDR3 reads TGTGCCAGCAGCGGGCGTCGGGGGTTCCAAGAGACCCAGTACTTC. This codes for CASSGRRGFQETQYF. The rearrangement joins TRBV9 to TRBJ2-5; a possible D gene is TRBD2 (6 bases). Trimming left V 3 bases short and J 1 base short, with 13 bases between. CDR1 and CDR2 (germline): SGDLS, YYNGEE. CDR3 length equals 15 residues.